This T cell receptor beta chain emerged from a study of T cells in tumors after PD-1 blockade. Study details: No patient had prior checkpoint blockade, systemic immunosuppression, or radiotherapy within 4 weeks. Blood samples averaged roughly 120,000 templates (range 24,679-257,772) and 36,536 unique clonotypes.

Trimming took 3 bases from V and 5 from J, leaving 9 bases between them. The CDR3 totals 13 residues. Germline CDR1 is KGHDR and CDR2 is SFDVKD. Profiled with immunoSEQ multiplex PCR; TCRdb holds only in-frame clones, not every one. The table includes 15,000 to 25,000 clones, around 85% detected once. The chain has TRBV24-1 and TRBJ2-5; either TRBD1 or TRBD2 may supply D (5 bases each). The clonotype originates from a human donor with advanced basal cell or squamous cell carcinoma (not recorded which). Specimen: PBMCs, collected after anti-PD-1 therapy. CDR3 nucleotides: TGTGCCACCAGTGATGGGGGTTTTGAGACCCAGTACTTC. Amino acids: CATSDGGFETQYF.